This T cell receptor (beta chain) was obtained from a study of a mutant IDH1 vaccine in newly diagnosed glioma (dated by TCRdb to the early 2020s). Looking at the study overall: Patients received eight vaccinations in weeks 1, 3, 5, 7, 11, 15, 19 and 23, corresponding to visits V03 through V10. Vaccination began 4-6 weeks after radiotherapy alone, or alongside temozolomide cycles in the chemotherapy-containing groups. Of the approximately 32 treated patients, around 62% were male and about 38% were female, and the mean age was roughly 40 years. For exploratory analyses, longitudinal TCRB deep sequencing was carried out in roughly 23 treated patients wherever samples were available. Prior to enrollment, patients had been given standard therapy consisting of radiotherapy alone, temozolomide alone, or radiochemotherapy with temozolomide, with the combination given to most patients. Peripheral blood was drawn at six visits: V03 (baseline), V05, V07, V10, V12 and V13.

The library was produced with the immunoSEQ multiplex PCR assay. Rearranged TCR beta chain sequences were amplified with the hsTCRB Kit following the manufacturer's protocol. TCRB libraries were sequenced on an Illumina MiSeq. Concerning the study's data processing: The kit vendor's proprietary platform handled demultiplexing, trimming and gene mapping. Sourced from immuneACCESS, this table was stored by TCRdb with only in-frame sequences that have V and J called. A share of the clones is absent; for the studies checked, an unresolved V gene accounts for under half, and the remainder has no known explanation. The DNA gave D and trimming, while V, J and clone size come from that table. Present in this sample are around 51,000 clones, roughly 78% of which were seen just once. The ten largest clones capture under 2% of the sample. The CDR3 starts with the cysteine, ends with the phenylalanine, and has 16 residues. Only CDR3 DNA remains: 48 bases, in frame from the first base. The germline V gene gives CDR1 as MGHRA and CDR2 as YSYEKL. Trimming leaves V shorter by 1 base and J shorter by 7 bases, with the junction holding 9 bases beyond the gene matches.

In the paper's terms, the time point label means: week 5, during vaccination. A 20-mer mutant IDH1 peptide at 300 micrograms in Montanide made up each vaccine dose, which was injected subcutaneously together with topical imiquimod. The donors had newly diagnosed IDH1-mutant astrocytomas of WHO grade 3 or 4 that showed loss of nuclear ATRX. The samples were drawn from NOA16, a multicentre, single-arm, open-label phase I trial in Germany that tested a mutant IDH1 peptide vaccine in humans for the first time. Genomic DNA for TCRB sequencing was extracted from EDTA blood using the DNeasy Blood and Tissue Kit. In regard to this clone: The antigen it binds to is not known. No quality values exist for individual bases; no much larger clone is one base distant.

Overall results and qualifications from the work: Changes in the top peripheral T cell clonotypes picked up by TCRB sequencing did not appear to be linked to pseudoprogression. Availability determined which PBMC samples were chosen for TCRB deep sequencing. Across multiple MHC alleles, vaccine-induced immune responses were seen in nearly 95% of patients. It was noted by the authors that analyses of patient blood samples could not be reproduced owing to sample limitations.

The receptor was derived from a woman between 40 and 50 years old with glioma. In this chain, TRBV4-1 is recombined with TRBJ2-1, with TRBD2 identical over 8 junction bases. This specimen consisted of PBMCs, obtained from a glioma patient whose treatment included an IDH1 peptide vaccine. For the CDR3, the sequence is CASSQGNGGVWNEQFF. The DNA sequence reads TGCGCCAGCAGCCAAGGGAACGGGGGGGTGTGGAATGAGCAGTTCTTC.